The TCR beta chain described here comes from a study of blood T cell repertoires in COVID-19. This CDR3 is 15 amino acids long. The germline gives CDR1 LNHDA, CDR2 SQIVND (reference sequence). The V and J ends lost 2 bases and 0 bases respectively, with 7 bases between them. Assay: immunoSEQ multiplex PCR; the TCRdb copy retains only in-frame clones and omits some. Of around 89,000 clones in the sample, 80% to 90% were seen once. The chain is built from TRBV19 and TRBJ1-4; TRBD1 is a possible D gene (6 bases). The sequenced sample was peripheral blood. The TCR was taken from a middle-aged man with acute or convalescent COVID-19. CDR3 bases: TGTGCCAGTAGTATATACAGGGCAACTAATGAAAAACTGTTTTTT. This sequence encodes CASSIYRATNEKLFF.